Presented here are 11 T cell receptor beta chains from one specimen sequenced in a study of blood T cell repertoires in COVID-19. TCRdb's copy holds only in-frame clones and misses some; the assay was immunoSEQ multiplex PCR. The table lists 130,000 to 150,000 clones, 70% to 80% of them singletons. The sample comprised peripheral blood. The receptors were gathered from a woman aged 70-85 years with COVID-19, enrolled during active disease.

This CDR3 is CASSIVGGEQYF. CDR3 DNA: TGTGCCAGTAGTATAGTGGGAGGTGAGCAGTACTTC. The rearrangement links TRBV19 to TRBJ2-7; TRBD2 might be the D (6 bases). Germline assignment: CDR1 LNHDA and CDR2 SQIVND (reference sequence). V was shortened by 1 base and J by 7 bases, with 8 bases between the two germline ends. The CDR3 runs to 12 residues.

This clone was counted only a few times. This rearrangement joins TRBV28 to TRBJ1-2; 7 positions match TRBD1. The CDR3 consists of 13 residues. Germline V gene sequence: CDR1 MDHEN, CDR2 SYDVKM. Trimming removed 6 bases from V and 3 bases from J; junction bases left unmatched: 4. CDR3: CASRPTGDYGYTF. CDR3 DNA: TGTGCCAGCAGGCCTACAGGGGACTATGGCTACACCTTC.

The V gene is TRBV28, the J gene TRBJ2-2, with D perhaps matching TRBD2 (5 bases). V was pared by 1 base and J by 5 bases, with 8 bases between. Germline V gene data show CDR1 as MDHEN and CDR2 as SYDVKM. The CDR3 has 14 residues. For the CDR3, the DNA is TGTGCCAGCAGTTTATTGAGGGTAACCGGGGAGCTGTTTTTT. Translation gives CASSLLRVTGELFF.

The chain uses TRBV7-2 and TRBJ1-2; 12 bases map to TRBD1. The junction had 8 bases not matched to a gene; V was cut back by 1 base and J by 8 bases. CDR3 length equals 16 residues. The germline V gene has CDR1 SGHTA and CDR2 FQGNSA. The CDR3: CASSLGGTGGAGGYTF. DNA of the CDR3: TGTGCCAGCAGCTTAGGAGGGACAGGGGGCGCAGGGGGCTACACCTTC.

The genes are TRBV28 and TRBJ2-5; D gene uncertain. This CDR3 comprises 12 residues. Trimming cost V 5 bases and J 5 bases, with 9 bases left between them. The germline gives CDR1 MDHEN, CDR2 SYDVKM. The CDR3 nucleotides read TGTGCCAGCAGTCCTCCTCGGGAGACCCAGTACTTC. The encoded protein is CASSPPRETQYF. The full variable domain, rest sourced from reference TRBV28 and TRBJ2-5, is DVKVTQSSRYLVKRTGEKVFLECVQDMDHENMFWYRQDPGLGLRLIYFSYDVKMKEKGDIPEGYSVSREKKERFSLILESASTNQTSMYLCASSPPRETQYFGPGTRLLVL.

V and J are TRBV6-5 and TRBJ1-1, with 8 bases lining up with TRBD1. There are 11 residues in the CDR3. Germline V gene data show CDR1 as MNHEY and CDR2 as SVGAGI. Trimming took 6 bases from V and 11 from J; bases not matched to a gene: 5. Here the CDR3 DNA reads TGTGCCAGCAGCGGACAGGGACGGGCTTTCTTT. Amino acids: CASSGQGRAFF.

V usage is TRBV28 and J usage is TRBJ2-7; 9 bases line up with TRBD1. V shed 2 bases, J shed 3 bases, and the junction held 8 bases outside the gene matches. The CDR3 runs 16 residues. Germline assignment: CDR1 MDHEN and CDR2 SYDVKM. CDR3 bases: TGTGCCAGCAGTTTACCCGGGACAGGGCCTAACTACGAGCAGTACTTC. Its protein is CASSLPGTGPNYEQYF.

V is TRBV12-2 and J is TRBJ1-2. TRBV12-2 is assigned pseudogene status. This CDR3 is built from 13 residues. Here the CDR3 DNA reads TGTGCAAGTCGCTCCCCCCGAGAATATGGCTACACCTTC. This gives the protein CASRSPREYGYTF.

The J gene is TRBJ1-4, the V gene TRBV6-1, with D perhaps TRBD1 (6 bases). Germline V gene lookup returns CDR1 MNHNS and CDR2 SASEGT. V lost 1 base to trimming and J lost 10 bases, with 13 bases between them. The CDR3 runs 14 residues. The CDR3 DNA is TGTGCCAGCAGTGAAGAAACAGGGTTTGCAAAACTGTTTTTT. This sequence encodes CASSEETGFAKLFF.

This clone was counted once. The V and J genes are TRBV2 and TRBJ2-2; tentative D call: TRBD1 (6 bases). The CDR3 extends over 13 amino acids. Looked up from germline, CDR1 is SNHLY and CDR2 is FYNNEI. V shed 8 bases and J shed 3 bases, with 10 bases lying between them. CDR3 protein: CASGGRHTGELFF. The CDR3 DNA follows: TGTGCCAGCGGGGGCAGACACACCGGGGAGCTGTTTTTT.

J is TRBJ1-6 and V is TRBV3-1 (or the pseudogene TRBV3-2); D is ambiguous. The CDR3 runs to 13 residues. The V end lost 1 base, the J end lost 13 bases, and 11 bases lay between the germline ends. Germline-derived CDR1 and CDR2 are LGHDT and YNNKEL (reference sequence). This CDR3 reads CASSQVRGGPLHF. The CDR3 DNA sequence: TGTGCCAGCAGCCAAGTTCGGGGAGGGCCCCTCCACTTT.